The 3 T cell receptor beta chains below come from one sample, sequenced in a study of CD8 T cells in Susac syndrome (dated by TCRdb to about 2019). The library was produced with the immunoSEQ multiplex PCR assay. RNA was extracted using the RNeasy kit, and roughly 0.5 to 1 ug of the RNA was reverse transcribed with random hexamers. The raw public data were reprocessed by TCRdb itself: fastp quality trimming at Q25, MiXCR clonotype calling, in-frame beta chains only. Rows with a matching CDR3 protein are joined into one entry that keeps the most common DNA and genes. The sample records 300,000 or so distinct CDR3 sequences, under 95% of which are singletons. 0.065% of the sample belongs to the ten largest clones. The specimen sequenced was CD4+ T cells from PBMCs. These receptors were obtained from a human donor with multiple sclerosis.

The chain combines TRBV10-3 with TRBJ2-7; perhaps TRBD1 as D (6 bases). The CDR3 covers 14 residues. Germline CDR1 reads ENHRY; CDR2 reads SYGVKD. V lost 2 bases and J 5 bases, leaving 13 bases between the germline ends. The CDR3 bases are TGTGCCATCAGTGAGGGGGGCAGGGTGGACGAGCAGTACTTC. It codes for CAISEGGRVDEQYF.

The rearrangement links TRBV2 to TRBJ2-6; D remains ambiguous. Germline V CDR1 and CDR2: SNHLY, FYNNEI. The CDR3 runs to 18 residues. Deletions cut 7 bases from V and 0 bases from J, with 19 bases between. The CDR3 is CASNPTFSPLSGANVLTF. For the CDR3, the DNA is TGTGCCAGCAACCCGACTTTTTCCCCCCTCTCTGGGGCCAACGTCCTGACTTTC.

CDR3 sequence (DNA): TGCGCCAGCAGCCAAGCCCCGGTGGGCCGGGACCGTGCTGAGCAGTTCTTC. The encoded protein is CASSQAPVGRDRAEQFF. The V and J genes are TRBV4-1 and TRBJ2-1, with D perhaps TRBD1 or TRBD2 (5 bases each). Per germline, CDR1 MGHRA and CDR2 YSYEKL. V was trimmed by 1 base and J by 9 bases, leaving 22 bases between them. The CDR3 covers 17 residues.